The rows below give T cell receptor beta chains drawn from one sample of a study of PD-L1 blockade in urothelial cancer. Libraries were prepared by immunoSEQ multiplex PCR; TCRdb keeps only in-frame clonotypes and omits some of them. The sample holds tens of thousands of clones, under 95% seen once. Sample: PBMCs, taken around atezolizumab (anti-PD-L1) treatment. The receptor source for this set is a woman of 80 years or more with urothelial cancer. CDR3s include the opening cysteine and the closing phenylalanine or tryptophan.

v_call: TRBV29-1
cdr3_aa: CSVTTGTSGYNEQFF

v_call: TRBV28
cdr3_aa: CASSSNYEQYF

v_call: TRBV7-7
cdr3_aa: CASSRTGTTDTQYF

v_call: TRBV5-5
cdr3_aa: CASSLGQNSNQPQHF

v_call: TRBV7-2
cdr3_aa: CASSLGGQGDYGYTF

v_call: TRBV11-1
cdr3_aa: CASRLYSGLRAYNEQFF

v_call: TRBV5-4
cdr3_aa: CASSFYRVGAHEKLFF

v_call: TRBV5-1
cdr3_aa: CASSVAGGHTGELFF

v_call: TRBV2
cdr3_aa: CASNQGRNTEAFF

v_call: TRBV4-1
cdr3_aa: CASSQEAGYSDTEAFF

v_call: TRBV6-5
cdr3_aa: CASSTTSGFEQFF

v_call: TRBV4-2
cdr3_aa: CASSQDGLAGDGGIQYF

v_call: TRBV10-3
cdr3_aa: CAISEVKTSRDNEQFF

v_call: TRBV5-1
cdr3_aa: CASSVEGQGDYGYTF

v_call: TRBV29-1
cdr3_aa: CSVDGAGANYGYTF

v_call: TRBV11-2
cdr3_aa: CASSLLGGQSTDTQYF

v_call: TRBV6-1
cdr3_aa: CASSEGLGLHGYTF

v_call: TRBV19
cdr3_aa: CASSIVEGYEQYF

v_call: TRBV7-9
cdr3_aa: CALRTLNTEAFF

v_call: TRBV27
cdr3_aa: CASRAGMDEKLFF

v_call: TRBV28
cdr3_aa: CASRPTGEDGYTF

v_call: TRBV5-4
cdr3_aa: CASSLTGGFNEQFF

v_call: TRBV7-9
cdr3_aa: CASRTGGFNTEAFF

v_call: TRBV7-9
cdr3_aa: CASSTIQGASYGYTF

v_call: TRBV7-9
cdr3_aa: CASSLLAEGSGIQYF

v_call: TRBV11-2
cdr3_aa: CASSLRMDRRYSTDTQYF

v_call: TRBV19
cdr3_aa: CASSSVINTEAFF

v_call: TRBV5-4
cdr3_aa: CASIRDSINNEQFF

v_call: TRBV2
cdr3_aa: CASILSGVKETQYF

v_call: TRBV5-1
cdr3_aa: CASSLGTGALNTEAFF

v_call: TRBV7-3
cdr3_aa: CASSFSLANTGELFF

v_call: TRBV7-9
cdr3_aa: CASSPPAGDEQYF

v_call: TRBV27
cdr3_aa: CASRIHRGRSTNEQFF

v_call: TRBV19
cdr3_aa: CASTHSNSNQPQHF

v_call: TRBV5-1
cdr3_aa: CASSLEGLNTIYF

v_call: TRBV19
cdr3_aa: CASSTIGGNEQFF

v_call: TRBV6-5
cdr3_aa: CASSPRLHEQFF

v_call: TRBV7-7
cdr3_aa: CASSPRLAGGHNEQFF

v_call: TRBV10-1
cdr3_aa: CASSLGSGDQPQHF

v_call: TRBV5-6
cdr3_aa: CASSLSAGETQYF

v_call: TRBV28
cdr3_aa: CASSLARAVGYGYTF

v_call: TRBV19
cdr3_aa: CASRSTASWPQHF

v_call: TRBV9
cdr3_aa: CASSVGMEAEAFF

v_call: TRBV2
cdr3_aa: CASSRRWQPAEAFF

v_call: TRBV5-1
cdr3_aa: CASSHRTGGSMNTEAFF

v_call: TRBV11-3
cdr3_aa: CASSPGTSGADTQYF

v_call: TRBV7-2
cdr3_aa: CASSTKNRVFSTDTQYF

v_call: TRBV30
cdr3_aa: CAWIAAGYNEQFF

v_call: TRBV10-3
cdr3_aa: CAISGGQGTSGGYTF

v_call: TRBV7-8
cdr3_aa: CASEPWDRVMNTEAFF

v_call: TRBV2
cdr3_aa: CASRKDRGLTGELFF

v_call: TRBV27
cdr3_aa: CASSLSLGSTEAFF

v_call: TRBV11-2
cdr3_aa: CASKTASSYNEQFF

v_call: TRBV11-3
cdr3_aa: CASSLVRGGTGELFF

v_call: TRBV21-1
cdr3_aa: CASSKVRRTSGRRRAKNIQYF

v_call: TRBV5-1
cdr3_aa: CASRRDTYEQYF

v_call: TRBV19
cdr3_aa: CASSIDGGADYGYTF

v_call: TRBV13
cdr3_aa: CASSSRGRSGANVLTF

v_call: TRBV30
cdr3_aa: CAWTDSTEAFF